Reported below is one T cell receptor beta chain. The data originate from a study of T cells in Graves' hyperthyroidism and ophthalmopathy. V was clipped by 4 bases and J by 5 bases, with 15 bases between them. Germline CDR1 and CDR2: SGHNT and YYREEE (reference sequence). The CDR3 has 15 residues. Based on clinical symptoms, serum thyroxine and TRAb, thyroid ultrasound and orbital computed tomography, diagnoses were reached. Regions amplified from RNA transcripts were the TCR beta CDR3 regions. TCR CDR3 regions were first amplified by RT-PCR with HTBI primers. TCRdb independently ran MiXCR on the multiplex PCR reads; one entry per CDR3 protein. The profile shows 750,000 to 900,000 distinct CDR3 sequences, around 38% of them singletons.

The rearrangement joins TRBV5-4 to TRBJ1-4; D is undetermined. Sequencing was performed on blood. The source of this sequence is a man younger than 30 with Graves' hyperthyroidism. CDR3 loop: CASSLGPLGNEKLFF. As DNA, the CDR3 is TGTGCCAGCAGCCTTGGGCCCCTGGGGAATGAAAAACTGTTTTTT.